The sequence of this T cell receptor (beta chain) was determined in a study of OX40 agonist ivuxolimab in advanced cancers. At the level of the whole study: Ivuxolimab was a fully human IgG2 agonistic monoclonal antibody targeting the costimulatory receptor OX40 (CD134). Of the approximately 53 patients in dose escalation, about 20 had hepatocellular carcinoma, roughly 15 had melanoma, 9 had renal cell carcinoma and 9 had head and neck cancer. The paper covers the monotherapy dose-escalation part of the phase I ivuxolimab trial, which included N of about 56 patients. Prior anti-PD-1, anti-PD-L1 or anti-CTLA-4 therapy was permitted, and about 40% of dose-escalation patients had received checkpoint inhibitors. Intravenous ivuxolimab was administered to patients every 2 weeks at six dose levels: 0.01, 0.1, 0.3, 1.5, 3 and 10 mg/kg. In the dose-escalation cohort, approximately 83% of patients were male, and the mean age was 60 years with a range of about 23 to 79. Peripheral TCRbeta sequencing aimed to test whether ivuxolimab altered TCR sequence diversity and caused clonal T-cell expansion. Partial responses occurred in three dose-escalation patients: two with cutaneous melanoma and one with hepatocellular carcinoma. Findings and caveats that apply to the study as a whole: After ivuxolimab, expanded clones were on average more numerous among CD8+ T cells than among CD4+ T cells. Low levels of normalized T-cell clonal expansion were also seen in some patients who did not respond. In the 0.1-3.0 mg/kg groups, partial responders had among the lowest normalized peripheral clonal expansion, particularly in CD8+ T cells. Antigen specificity was not determined for the clonally expanded peripheral T cells. At doses of 0.1 to 3.0 mg/kg, clonal expansion of both CD4+ and CD8+ T cells in blood was seen between baseline and week 6.

The trial excluded patients who had a history of autoimmune disease or were on systemic immunosuppression. Peripheral blood for TCR sequencing was drawn from every dose cohort at baseline, at cycle 4 day 1 and at cycle 7 day 1. Samples came from an open-label, multicenter, first-in-human phase I dose-escalation trial of ivuxolimab. The trial enrolled adults with locally advanced or metastatic head and neck squamous cell, hepatocellular, melanoma or renal cell carcinoma. Before TCR sequencing, CD4+ T cells and CD8+ T cells from peripheral blood were sorted into separate populations. The sample holds one count of this clone. Its antigen target is currently unknown. No base-level quality is on record; no much larger clone is a single base apart. From its cysteine to its phenylalanine, the CDR3 spans 14 amino acids. The CDR3 DNA has 42 bases and is translated from base 1. CDR1 ENHRY and CDR2 SYGVKD are derived from the germline V gene. V is trimmed back by 2 bases and J by 4 bases, and the junction contains 3 bases that no gene match accounts for.

Genomic DNA was extracted from sorted cells for sequencing of the TCRbeta CDR3 region. The immunoSEQ Assay was used to sequence the TCRbeta CDR3 regions. The table was pulled from immuneACCESS by TCRdb, which kept in-frame rearrangements only. Such tables lose some clones; where checked, under half of the loss comes from unresolved V genes, and the rest has no known cause. The sample yields about 82,000 clones; 90% were counted once. The ten largest clones represent over 0.3% of the sample. The sequencing used CD4+ or CD8+ T cells sorted from blood, collected in a trial of the OX40 agonist ivuxolimab. The chain joins TRBV10-3 to TRBJ1-1; 8 central nucleotides agree with TRBD1. The source of this sequence is an adult with an advanced solid tumor such as melanoma, head and neck, liver or kidney cancer. The nucleotide sequence is given as TGTGCCATCAGTGAGATCCAGGGGGCCACTGAAGCTTTCTTT. It translates to CAISEIQGATEAFF.